This T cell receptor (beta chain) was identified during a study of shared clonotypes between healthy human individuals. Broader study findings: A handful of donors showed sharing of approximately 5% of naive CD4 clonotypes.

A word on this clone: Its target is not known.

The repertoire was sequenced with immunoSEQ multiplex PCR; TCRdb's copy has only in-frame clones and lacks some. The sample has over 850,000 clones, 75% to 85% seen once. The CDR3 contains 15 residues. V was pared by 1 base and J by 4 bases, with 15 bases between. Germline V gene sequence: CDR1 SGHRS, CDR2 YFSETQ. The sequence was collected from a man aged 18 to 29 in good health. Some clones in this sample may be carry-over from other donors' samples. The rearrangement uses TRBV5-1 and TRBJ2-7; D perhaps matches TRBD1 (6 bases). Sequenced input: memory CD4+ T cells from PBMCs. Subset noted: CD45RA-negative fraction. As DNA, the CDR3 is TGCGCCAGCAGCTTGATTGCAGGGGAGAGTTACGAGCAGTACTTC. This sequence encodes CASSLIAGESYEQYF.